This TCR beta chain was documented in a study of CD8+ T cells in alopecia areata (dated by TCRdb to the late 2010s). In terms of the full investigation: Treated patients were enrolled in an open-label pilot trial of oral tofacitinib, 5 to 10 mg twice daily, for moderate-to-severe alopecia areata. Tofacitinib was administered for 6 to 18 months, and 6 months of follow-up off drug were then conducted to assess delayed response and recurrence. In treated patients, disease severity was measured using the SALT score, which gives the percentage of scalp surface area affected. Scalp tissue and sorted CD4+ and CD8+ peripheral blood T cells from patchy and totalis/universalis alopecia areata patients and from healthy controls were covered by human TCRbeta sequencing. Patients on tofacitinib were biopsied at baseline and after 4 and 24 weeks of treatment, and several of the patients also had a later scalp biopsy. Clonality in the scalp was compared among normal scalp (n=4), patchy alopecia areata scalp (n=8), and alopecia totalis/universalis scalp (n=8). To study T cell clonal expansion in alopecia areata, the researchers applied high-throughput TCRbeta sequencing to both the C3H/HeJ mouse model and human patients. TCRbeta CDR3 regions were amplified by immunoSEQ multiplex PCR with 35 Vbeta forward and 13 Jbeta reverse primers. RNA came from the PAXgene miRNA kit for fixed scalp, the miRNeasy kit for PBMCs, and the RNeasy kit for mouse skin.

The method behind the library was the immunoSEQ multiplex PCR assay. To provide template for TCR sequencing, every sample had RNA extracted and reverse transcribed into cDNA. First-strand cDNA was synthesized using SuperScript III with a 2:1 mix of oligo-dT and random hexamers. A synthetic immune receptor repertoire was used to assess amplification bias, and residual bias was removed computationally. The study's processing was this. Raw reads were preprocessed for error removal, and CDR3 was defined according to IMGT conventions as running from the conserved cysteine to phenylalanine. Clonality was computed by normalizing Shannon entropy by log2 of the number of productive unique TCRs and subtracting the result from 1. Whether each scalp clone was CD4 or CD8 was inferred by checking scalp TCRbeta sequences against the CD4 and CD8 repertoires from sorted blood. This is the immuneACCESS table as TCRdb keeps it, with only in-frame sequences that have V and J called. A part of the clones is gone; compared with another copy, unresolved V genes explain less than half, and the rest is unexplained. D and trimming were read from the DNA, whereas the V and J calls and clone size are those reported in that table. This sample lists roughly 99,000 clones; around 83% were detected once. The ten biggest clones cover over 20% of the sample.

Read against the paper, the sample's time point label means: less than 30 weeks on oral tofacitinib. The sample's treatment or condition, from its label and the paper: oral pan-JAK inhibitor, 5-10 mg twice daily. Lesional scalp punch biopsies and peripheral blood were collected from alopecia areata patients. PBMCs were isolated by density centrifugation and stained for CD3, CD4 and CD8, after which CD4+ and CD8+ T cells were sorted on a FACSAria. In regard to this clone: It lacks a known antigen. Base qualities are missing; no much larger clone stands one base away.

The CDR3 spans 13 residues, from the cysteine through the phenylalanine. Left in the record is the CDR3 DNA by itself, 39 bases read in frame from the first base. For CDR1 and CDR2, the germline V gene lists MGHRA and YSYEKL. V and J lose 2 bases and 7 bases, and a span of 11 bases separates them. The research as a whole found: Tofacitinib significantly decreased scalp clonality and the number of expanded CD8+ clones among the top 100 scalp clones. Because the treated cohort was small and had just a single nonresponder, larger studies are needed to establish links between baseline CD8+ expansion and response. Resident alphabeta T cells in normal human skin are also sequenced, complicating scalp TCR repertoire analysis, unlike mouse skin dominated by gammadelta T cells. Higher clonality and more expanded CD8+ clones were observed in lesional scalp than in normal scalp, particularly in alopecia totalis/universalis, a finding suggestive of antigenic drive. Many expanded lesional clones were found to persist in scalp and blood during tofacitinib treatment, and relapse after treatment cessation may be partly explained by this persistence. TCR sequences shared between patients were less clear than in mice, possibly partly because of HLA diversity in the patient population.

The V and J segments used are TRBV4-1 and TRBJ1-2; the D gene is perhaps TRBD1, on 5 matching bases. The receptor comes from a human donor with alopecia areata. Source: CD8+ T cells sorted from blood, taken at week 24, from a patient treated with tofacitinib. The bases read TGCGCCAGCAGCCAATGGGGGGAGGCTGGCTACACCTTC. It is translated as CASSQWGEAGYTF.